This T cell receptor beta chain was observed in a study of CXCR3-negative and CXCR3-positive naive CD8 T cells. Via 5' RACE with UMI labels, TRB cDNA libraries were prepared. No DNA is given; TCRdb re-called the 5' RACE reads and lists each CDR3 protein once. This sample's table has some 60,000 distinct CDR3 sequences. Concerning this clonotype itself: The antigen is undetermined.

Study results and caveats: TRB CDR3s were more hydrophobic in CXCR3-positive than in CXCR3-negative naive cells.

Germline V gene lookup returns CDR1 MGHDK and CDR2 SYGVNS. The CDR3 length is 15 residues. The sample comprised naive CXCR3+ CD8+ T cells from blood. As for subset: CD45RO-CCR7+CD27+CD95- naive CD8+ T cells expressing CXCR3 (TNR3+). The clonotype originates from a human donor in good health. Some clones in this sample may be carry-over from other donors' samples. V is TRBV25-1 and J is TRBJ2-7; no DNA is available, so the TRBD1 call from TCRdb remains unchecked. The CDR3 sequence: CASRDRGAKSYEQYF.